The rows below give T cell receptor beta chains drawn from one sample of a study of early T cells in non-severe SARS-CoV-2 infection. In TCRdb, the 5' RACE reads were re-called with MiXCR into one record per CDR3 protein. The sample holds approximately 70,000 distinct CDR3 sequences, roughly an eighth seen once. Source material: whole blood. The receptors were sampled from an adult who was a healthcare worker with PCR-confirmed SARS-CoV-2 infection or an uninfected control (not recorded which). The CDR3 runs from the conserved cysteine through the conserved F or W. The D gene is left open where the match is weak. Clone size is stated in some rows and not others, as once, few, many or a class when expanded.

size: many; V: TRBV9; J: TRBJ2-7; D: .; CDR3: CASSVGAEGWNEQYF; DNA: TGTGCCAGCAGCGTAGGGGCGGAGGGTTGGAACGAGCAGTACTTC
size: few; V: TRBV20-1; J: TRBJ2-1; D: .; CDR3: CSARLAWEQFF; DNA: TGCAGTGCTAGGCTAGCGTGGGAGCAGTTCTTC
size: few; V: TRBV12-5; J: TRBJ1-1; D: .; CDR3: CASDLYNVNTEAFF; DNA: TGTGCTAGTGATTTATACAACGTGAACACTGAAGCTTTCTTT
size: .; V: TRBV6-2/TRBV6-3; J: TRBJ2-2; D: TRBD1; CDR3: CASSGTGGDTGELFF; DNA: TGTGCCAGCAGTGGGACAGGGGGGGACACCGGGGAGCTGTTTTTT
size: .; V: TRBV7-2; J: TRBJ2-5; D: TRBD2; CDR3: CASSIHSGMETQYF; DNA: TGTGCCAGCAGCATTCATAGCGGGATGGAGACCCAGTACTTC
size: few; V: TRBV29-1; J: TRBJ2-1; D: TRBD1; CDR3: CSVFGTGAGSYNEQFF; DNA: TGCAGCGTATTCGGGACAGGGGCAGGCTCCTACAATGAGCAGTTCTTC
size: few; V: TRBV14; J: TRBJ2-2; D: .; CDR3: CASSPLGGGNTGELFF; DNA: TGTGCCAGCAGCCCCCTTGGGGGGGGCAACACCGGGGAGCTGTTTTTT
size: many; V: TRBV20-1; J: TRBJ2-4; D: .; CDR3: CSAQMGENIQYF; DNA: TGCAGTGCTCAAATGGGGGAGAACATTCAGTACTTC
size: few; V: TRBV4-2; J: TRBJ1-2; D: .; CDR3: CASSHQTDGGNGYTF; DNA: TGTGCCAGCAGCCACCAGACAGACGGTGGGAATGGCTACACCTTC
size: few; V: TRBV21-1; J: TRBJ1-5; D: .; CDR3: CASSKTGSQHF; DNA: TGTGCCAGCAGCAAAACCGGGTCCCAGCATTTT
size: few; V: TRBV29-1; J: TRBJ1-1; D: .; CDR3: CSVAVNTEAFF; DNA: TGCAGCGTTGCAGTGAACACTGAAGCTTTCTTT
size: .; V: TRBV6-5; J: TRBJ2-1; D: .; CDR3: CATKRTGSGSNEQFF; DNA: TGTGCCACCAAACGGACGGGGAGCGGCAGTAATGAGCAGTTCTTC
size: .; V: TRBV20-1; J: TRBJ2-3; D: .; CDR3: CSAGAQFSSTDTQYF; DNA: TGCAGTGCTGGAGCCCAGTTTTCTAGCACAGATACGCAGTATTTT
size: .; V: TRBV29-1; J: TRBJ1-2; D: .; CDR3: CSVEQTEPNYSYTF; DNA: TGCAGCGTTGAACAGACAGAACCTAACTATAGCTACACCTTC
size: many; V: TRBV11-2; J: TRBJ2-5; D: TRBD1; CDR3: CASSFWDRQETQYF; DNA: TGTGCCAGCAGCTTCTGGGACAGGCAAGAGACCCAGTACTTC
size: few; V: TRBV29-1; J: TRBJ1-5; D: .; CDR3: CSAAGADSNQPQHF; DNA: TGCAGCGCAGCAGGGGCCGATAGCAATCAGCCCCAGCATTTT
size: many; V: TRBV6-2/TRBV6-3; J: TRBJ1-1; D: .; CDR3: CASSYSTYMNTEAFF; DNA: TGTGCCAGCAGTTACTCCACTTACATGAACACTGAAGCTTTCTTT
size: .; V: TRBV27; J: TRBJ1-1; D: TRBD1; CDR3: CASSFQRTGGSVTEAFF; DNA: TGTGCCAGCAGTTTCCAGCGGACAGGGGGCTCTGTCACTGAAGCTTTCTTT
size: .; V: TRBV29-1; J: TRBJ2-7; D: TRBD1; CDR3: CSVKWRGTGEYEQYF; DNA: TGCAGCGTTAAGTGGCGGGGGACAGGGGAGTACGAGCAGTACTTC
size: few; V: TRBV11-1; J: TRBJ1-1; D: TRBD1; CDR3: CASSSPGTGHTEAFF; DNA: TGTGCCAGCAGCTCCCCCGGGACAGGCCACACTGAAGCTTTCTTT
size: .; V: TRBV7-9; J: TRBJ1-1; D: .; CDR3: CASSLDEGTEAFF; DNA: TGTGCCAGCAGCTTGGATGAGGGTACTGAAGCTTTCTTT
size: .; V: TRBV20-1; J: TRBJ1-5; D: TRBD1; CDR3: CSAQRIQGASNQPQHF; DNA: TGCAGTGCTCAGAGGATACAGGGGGCTAGCAATCAGCCCCAGCATTTT
size: .; V: TRBV7-8; J: TRBJ2-1; D: .; CDR3: CASSPGNGGSYNEQFF; DNA: TGTGCCAGCAGCCCGGGGAACGGGGGCTCCTACAATGAGCAGTTCTTC